This T cell receptor beta chain emerged from a study of blood T cell repertoires in COVID-19. Germline-derived CDR1 and CDR2 are MDHEN and SYDVKM. V was shortened by 5 bases and J by 5 bases, with 13 bases between the two germline ends. The CDR3 runs to 13 residues. Method: immunoSEQ multiplex PCR; TCRdb's copy keeps in-frame clones and lacks some. The table has about 240,000 clones, roughly four fifths seen once. Sequencing used peripheral blood. The chain employs TRBV28 and TRBJ2-7; TRBD1 might be the D (6 bases). This clonotype originated in a woman aged 80 or over with acute or convalescent COVID-19. The CDR3: CASSDRSHHEQYF. For the CDR3, the DNA is TGTGCCAGCAGTGACAGGAGTCACCACGAGCAGTACTTC.